One TCR beta chain is described in this entry. Its antigen remains unidentified. Within one base of it there is no much larger clone, and no base qualities were kept. To prepare the library, PCR was applied. TCRdb shows the sequencer as Illumina HiSeq 2500. TCR libraries were prepared with molecular barcoding, using unique molecular identifiers to normalize TCRbeta repertoire quantification. TCRdb trimmed public reads at Q25 via fastp, called clones via MiXCR and kept in-frame beta chains. Under each unique CDR3 protein, matching rows form one entry showing the most common genes and DNA. The sample table records about 400,000 distinct CDR3 sequences; over 20% of these occur just once. The ten largest make up 3% to 4.5% of the sample. The data originate from a study of T-cell reconstitution after alpha-beta-depleted transplantation in children (dated by TCRdb to the mid-2010s). In the study overall: The study quantitatively tracked T-cell immune reconstitution after TCRalphabeta/CD19-depleted allogeneic hematopoietic cell transplantation in children using TCR repertoire profiling.

The CDR3, cysteine through phenylalanine, is 13 amino acids long. Left in the record is the CDR3 DNA by itself, 39 bases read in frame from the first base. Trimmed from V: 8 bases; trimmed from J: 6 bases; junction bases lacking a gene match: 5. The germline V gene sets CDR1 to MNHNS and CDR2 to SASEGT. This receptor was obtained from a human donor who donated a stem cell graft to a child with acute myeloid leukemia. Recombination linked TRBV6-1 to TRBJ2-7; TRBD1 fits 12 bases in the junction. This specimen was PBMCs from the stem cell graft donor, taken from the stem cell graft. The DNA sequence is as follows: TGTGCCAGCTACCGGGGACAGGGGGCCGAGCAGTACTTC. Translated, this is CASYRGQGAEQYF.